The clone carrying this T cell receptor (beta chain) was detected ten times or more. The ends lost 3 bases at V and 4 bases at J; junction bases unmatched: 5. CDR3 length: 14 residues. The data were obtained in a study of regulatory T cells in long-lasting Graves disease. To make TCR beta libraries, researchers used iRepertoire HTBI primers and Arm-PCR of CDR3 regions. As processed by the authors: The identification of 55 to 70 TRBV and some 15 TRBJ segments was made across samples. TCRdb redid the calling of the multiplex PCR reads with MiXCR, one entry per CDR3 protein. Clone size and V and J calls follow TCRdb, not the original study. This table has approximately 470,000 distinct CDR3 sequences, about 17% appearing once. Noted time point: newly diagnosed GD, antithyroid drugs for less than 3 months. The authors made the TCR library using RNA they extracted from PBMCs. These records were also assigned to another study, of T cells in Graves' hyperthyroidism and ophthalmopathy. That source notes: Every diagnosis used clinical symptoms, serum thyroxine and TRAb, thyroid ultrasound and orbital computed tomography.

J is TRBJ2-7 and V is TRBV12-3 or TRBV12-4; 8 bases are a match to TRBD2. The TCR comes from a man in his forties with Graves disease. The starting material was peripheral blood mononuclear cells (PBMCs), obtained at new diagnosis, from a patient treated with antithyroid drugs. DNA for the CDR3: TGTGCCAGCAGTTTTCTAGCGGGCACTTACGAGCAGTACTTC. This codes for CASSFLAGTYEQYF.